The TCR beta chain described here comes from a study of T cell responses to AZD1222 COVID-19 vaccine. Across the whole study: Pooling covered second doses at about 4 or about 12 weeks. General study points: The donor cohort was predominantly white British with a female majority, and clonal diversity may have been underestimated. Vaccine-associated CD4 TCRs ranged over spike, dominating at 160-218 and 743-854.

Libraries were prepared by immunoSEQ multiplex PCR; TCRdb keeps only in-frame clonotypes and omits some of them. The sample lists approximately 150,000 clones, around 90% occurring once. On this clone itself: Its antigen remains unknown.

Germline V gene sequence: CDR1 MDHEN, CDR2 SYDVKM. This CDR3 is 17 amino acids long. J lost 4 bases, V lost 6 bases, and 6 bases had no gene match. The clonotype was recovered from an adult in good health. This chain joins TRBV28 and TRBJ2-1; 16 bases align to TRBD2. Sequences were derived from peripheral blood, sampled on day 0 of AZD1222 vaccination. CDR3: CASSGTSGRGGYNEQFF. CDR3 DNA: TGTGCCAGCAGCGGGACTAGCGGGAGGGGAGGTTACAATGAGCAGTTCTTC.